Listed here are 13 T cell receptor beta chains from one sample, sequenced in a study of shared clonotypes between healthy human individuals. Repertoires were generated with immunoSEQ multiplex PCR, while TCRdb's copy carries only in-frame clones and drops some. Of about 510,000 clones listed, about 75% were seen once; the top ten hold about 12%. The sample comprised PBMCs. These receptors were obtained from a woman aged 40 to 50 in good health. Some clones in this sample may be carry-over from other donors' samples.

In its sample, this clone was seen many times. The chain recombines TRBV18 with TRBJ2-7, with 13 nucleotides matching TRBD2. Germline lookup yields CDR1 KGHSH and CDR2 LQKENI. The J segment lost 5 bases and the V segment lost 3 bases, leaving 4 bases of the junction unmatched. CDR3 length: 15 residues. The CDR3 sequence: CASSPPTSGRNEQYF. CDR3 in DNA: TGTGCCAGCTCACCTCCGACTAGCGGGAGGAACGAGCAGTACTTC.

The gene calls are TRBV7-6 and TRBJ2-7, with 7 bases matching TRBD2. Per the germline V gene, CDR1 is SGHVS and CDR2 is FNYEAQ. Unmatched junction bases numbered 7, after V lost 5 bases and J lost 3 bases. There are 14 residues in the CDR3. The CDR3: CASSPSRGNYEQYF. In DNA, the CDR3 is TGTGCCAGCAGCCCATCGCGGGGGAACTACGAGCAGTACTTC.

The chain has TRBV28 and TRBJ2-7, with 10 nucleotides matching TRBD1. The CDR3 has 17 residues. V shed 3 bases and J 2 bases; nucleotides not matched to a gene: 10. The germline gives CDR1 MDHEN, CDR2 SYDVKM. Here the CDR3 DNA reads TGTGCCAGCAGTTTCTCGACCCGGGACAGGGGAACCTACGAGCAGTACTTC. It is translated as CASSFSTRDRGTYEQYF.

This chain uses TRBV29-1 with TRBJ1-1, with D uncertain. V was clipped by 3 bases and J by 0 bases, with 8 bases between them. The CDR3 spans 13 residues. The V gene's germline CDR1 is SQVTM and CDR2 ANQGSEA. The CDR3: CSVEWKLNTEAFF. CDR3 bases: TGCAGCGTTGAGTGGAAACTGAACACTGAAGCTTTCTTT.

The J gene is TRBJ2-3, the V gene TRBV19; D not resolved. V lost 5 bases, J lost 0 bases, and 9 bases lay in between. CDR3 length: 14 amino acids. From germline, CDR1 is LNHDA and CDR2 SQIVND (reference sequence). Here the CDR3 DNA reads TGTGCCAGTAGTCCGCAGGTTAGCACAGATACGCAGTATTTT. It is translated as CASSPQVSTDTQYF.

In its sample, this clone was seen once. This could be a read error, since a much larger clone is one nucleotide away. The J gene is TRBJ1-4, the V gene TRBV5-1; no firm D call. CDR3 length equals 16 residues. The germline V gene encodes CDR1 SGHRS and CDR2 YFSETQ. Deletions cut 0 bases from V and 6 bases from J, with 15 bases between. The CDR3: CASSLEVRVGYEKLFF. The DNA for the CDR3 is TGCGCCAGCAGCTTGGAGGTACGGGTCGGGTATGAAAAACTGTTTTTT.

V usage is TRBV19 and J usage is TRBJ2-1, with D unclear. V was pared by 5 bases and J by 2 bases, with 10 bases between. The CDR3 extends over 14 amino acids. Germline CDR1 LNHDA, CDR2 SQIVND (reference sequence). CDR3 loop: CASSHFNAYNEQFF. For the CDR3, the DNA is TGTGCCAGTAGTCATTTTAACGCCTACAATGAGCAGTTCTTC.

This rearrangement joins TRBV7-9 to TRBJ1-2; D not certain. The CDR3 sequence is 13 residues long. CDR1 is SEHNR and CDR2 is FQNEAQ in the germline V gene (reference sequence). V dropped 1 base and J dropped 3 bases, with 6 bases sitting between them. DNA of the CDR3: TGTGCCAGCAGCTTAGTTAGAGACTATGGCTACACCTTC. Its protein is CASSLVRDYGYTF.

Details on this clone: An end of the junction does not agree with germline; a read error may underlie this. This sequence joins TRBV30 and TRBJ2-7; 9 bases map to TRBD1. Germline CDR1 is GTSNPN and CDR2 is SVGIG (reference sequence). The CDR3 runs 13 residues. Written as DNA, the CDR3 is TGTGCCTCTAGACAGGGGGAACTGTACGGGCAGTACTTC. Translating it yields CASRQGELYGQYF. Variable domain in full (rest from reference TRBV30 and TRBJ2-7): SQTIHQWPATLVQPVGSPLSLECTVEGTSNPNLYWYRQAAGRGLQLLFYSVGIGQISSEVPQNLSASRPQDRQFILSSKKLLLSDSGFYLCASRQGELYGQYFGPGTRLTVT.

This clone showed up just a few times. Here the CDR3 DNA reads TGTGCCAGTAGTATCATTAAATTAGACAGATCTGGGGCCAACGTCCTGACTTTC. Translating it yields CASSIIKLDRSGANVLTF. The genes are TRBV19 and TRBJ2-6; weak D call: TRBD1 (5 bases). V gave up 3 bases and J gave up 1 base, with 16 bases separating them. Per the germline V gene, CDR1 is LNHDA and CDR2 is SQIVND (reference sequence). This CDR3 region has 18 residues.

Concerning this clone: This may stem from a read error, because a much larger clone lies one nucleotide away. Other DNA sequences in this sample translate to the same CDR3. The CDR3 DNA sequence: TGTGCCAGCAGCTTAGAGACCCAGTACTTC. Its translation: CASSLETQYF. V and J are TRBV7-2 and TRBJ2-5; D is unclear. This CDR3 contains 10 residues. Germline V gene data show CDR1 as SGHTA and CDR2 as FQGNSA. Trimming cost V 1 base and J 6 bases, with 0 bases left between them.

The chain employs TRBV5-1 and TRBJ1-2; D not resolved. With 0 bases removed from V and 3 bases from J, the gap between germline ends came to 9 bases. CDR1 and CDR2 from the germline V gene are SGHRS and YFSETQ. The CDR3 loop spans 14 amino acids. The CDR3 sequence is CASSLAQDYYGYTF. The DNA of the CDR3 is TGCGCCAGCAGCTTGGCGCAGGATTACTATGGCTACACCTTC. The entire variable domain, with the rest obtained from reference TRBV5-1 and TRBJ1-2, is as follows: KAGVTQTPRYLIKTRGQQVTLSCSPISGHRSVSWYQQTPGQGLQFLFEYFSETQRNKGNFPGRFSGRQFSNSRSEMNVSTLELGDSALYLCASSLAQDYYGYTFGSGTRLTVV.

On this clone itself: This may be a read error: a much more frequent sequence differs by one nucleotide. This CDR3 reads CASSLGDTNQPQHF. The CDR3, as DNA: TGTGCCAGCAGCTTAGGGGATACCAATCAGCCCCAGCATTTT. V gene TRBV11-1 combines with J gene TRBJ1-5; D not certain. V lost 1 base, J lost 3 bases, and 7 bases lay in between. The CDR3 extends over 14 amino acids. Germline lookup yields CDR1 SGHAT and CDR2 FQDESV (reference sequence). The full variable domain, with the rest looked up from reference TRBV11-1 and TRBJ1-5, is EAEVAQSPRYKITEKSQAVAFWCDPISGHATLYWYRQILGQGPELLVQFQDESVVDDSQLPKDRFSAERLKGVDSTLKIQPAELGDSAMYLCASSLGDTNQPQHFGDGTRLSIL.